These 29 T cell receptor beta chains share one sample of origin, sequenced in a study of post-analysis software for immune sequencing data. These receptors lack a known antigen. Included in the TCR beta cDNA libraries were unique molecular identifiers. TCRdb reanalysed the PCR reads using MiXCR and keeps one entry per CDR3 protein. This table holds hundreds of thousands of distinct CDR3 sequences, 59% found once. Findings and limits, study-wide: Five or six TRBV segments were significantly more frequent in patients than in controls. TRBV5-6, TRBV5-1 and TRBV20-1 were among these segments.

Sequences were obtained from blood. Receptors originate from a girl aged 2 to 10 with multiple sclerosis.

V is TRBV12-3 or TRBV12-4 and J is TRBJ1-2, with unresolved D. There are 14 residues in the CDR3. Deletions cut 5 bases from V and 3 bases from J, with 13 bases between. CDR3 region: CASSPRGRDYGYTF. The CDR3 region has the DNA TGTGCCAGCAGTCCAAGAGGACGGGACTATGGCTACACCTTC.

The CDR3 region is CSVDWGVETQYF. As DNA, the CDR3 is TGCAGCGTTGACTGGGGGGTCGAGACCCAGTACTTC. This chain connects TRBV29-1 to TRBJ2-5; possible D gene TRBD2, 6 bases. Germline V gene lookup returns CDR1 SQVTM and CDR2 ANQGSEA. The CDR3 consists of 12 residues. V was cut by 3 bases and J by 5 bases, with 10 bases left in between.

The V call is TRBV6-5, the J call TRBJ1-5; the D gene is possibly TRBD1 (5 bases). V dropped 8 bases and J dropped 3 bases, with 8 bases sitting between them. This CDR3 comprises 12 residues. Germline V gene lookup returns CDR1 MNHEY and CDR2 SVGAGI. CDR3 protein: CASSGYNQPQHF. The CDR3 region has the DNA TGTGCCAGCTCAGGGTACAATCAGCCCCAGCATTTT.

The rearrangement links TRBV6-1 to TRBJ2-1; TRBD2 might be the D (6 bases). Germline V gene lookup returns CDR1 MNHNS and CDR2 SASEGT. Trimming stripped 7 bases from V and 2 bases from J, with 18 bases between. The CDR3 totals 16 residues. The chain's CDR3 is CASIPELGGTYNEQFF. In nucleotides, the CDR3 is TGTGCCAGCATTCCTGAACTGGGCGGGACCTACAATGAGCAGTTCTTC.

The V gene is TRBV6-2 or TRBV6-3, the J gene TRBJ2-1; 8 positions match TRBD1. Germline trimming cut 2 bases from V and 4 bases from J; bases unmatched to any gene: 19. Germline assignment: CDR1 MNHEY and CDR2 SVGEGT. This CDR3 is 20 amino acids long. The CDR3 nucleotides read TGTGCCAGCAGTTACCCAAACTACCCCGGGACAGGCGCTACTTACAATGAGCAGTTCTTC. It encodes CASSYPNYPGTGATYNEQFF.

This clonotype was found a few times. The chain has TRBV5-1 and TRBJ1-1, with TRBD1 as a possible D gene (6 bases). Germline assignment: CDR1 SGHRS and CDR2 YFSETQ. The CDR3 covers 14 residues. The V gene lost 3 bases and the J gene lost 3 bases, with 12 bases spanning the gap. Written as DNA, the CDR3 is TGCGCCAGCAGCTCCATGCAGGGGTACACTGAAGCTTTCTTT. It specifies CASSSMQGYTEAFF.

The V and J genes are TRBV9 and TRBJ1-4, with TRBD1 matching over 7 bases. Losses at the gene ends were 2 bases for V and 4 bases for J; bases not matched to a gene: 5. The germline gives CDR1 SGDLS, CDR2 YYNGEE. There are 15 residues in the CDR3. The CDR3 reads CASSVGDRSNEKLFF. CDR3 coding DNA: TGTGCCAGCAGCGTCGGGGACAGAAGTAATGAAAAACTGTTTTTT.

The rearrangement joins TRBV10-3 to TRBJ1-6; possible D gene TRBD1, 5 bases. Germline lookup yields CDR1 ENHRY and CDR2 SYGVKD. Trimming shortened V by 5 bases and J by 4 bases, and 12 bases separated the two germline ends. This CDR3 is 15 amino acids long. In DNA, the CDR3 is TGTGCCATCAGTCCCGAAACAGGTTATAATTCACCCCTCCACTTT. The encoded protein is CAISPETGYNSPLHF.

This clonotype has only a few counts. V and J are TRBV13 and TRBJ2-1; D call uncertain. CDR1 and CDR2 from the germline V gene are PRHDT and FYEKMQ (reference sequence). Trimming took off 2 bases at V and 6 bases at J, with 11 bases between the two ends. The CDR3 runs 14 residues. Written as DNA, the CDR3 is TGTGCCAGCAGCTTACTGTCATCGGGCAATGAGCAGTTCTTC. It yields the protein CASSLLSSGNEQFF.

This clonotype was counted only a few times. The V call is TRBV10-2, the J call TRBJ1-6; a possible D gene is TRBD1 (6 bases). CDR1 is WSHSY, CDR2 SAAADI, per germline. Deletions cut 6 bases from V and 7 bases from J, with 10 bases between. The CDR3 is 13 amino acids. Here the CDR3 DNA reads TGCGCCAGCAGAAACGGACAGAATTCACCCCTCCACTTT. Amino acids: CASRNGQNSPLHF.

This clonotype came up a few times. The CDR3 loop reads CASSLFQKNIQYF. The CDR3, as DNA: TGTGCCAGCAGCTTATTCCAGAAAAACATTCAGTACTTC. The J gene is TRBJ2-4, the V gene TRBV11-2, with no clear D. The CDR3 is 13 residues long. Trimming shortened V by 2 bases and J by 4 bases, and 6 bases separated the two germline ends. The germline CDR1 and CDR2 sequences are SGHAT and FQNNGV.

The CDR3 region is CASSFSRANYGYTF. The DNA of the CDR3 is TGTGCCAGCAGCTTTTCTAGGGCTAACTATGGCTACACCTTC. This chain joins TRBV7-2 and TRBJ1-2, with unresolved D. The CDR3 is 14 residues long. Germline V gene sequence: CDR1 SGHTA, CDR2 FQGNSA. With 3 bases removed from V and 0 bases from J, the gap between germline ends came to 8 bases.

The chain uses TRBV6-5 and TRBJ2-7; 10 bases line up with TRBD2. Germline CDR1 reads MNHEY; CDR2 reads SVGAGI. This CDR3 is built from 15 residues. The V gene end was trimmed by 6 bases and the J gene end by 5 bases; junction bases not matched to a gene: 10. The CDR3 DNA is TGTGCCAGCAGCTACCGGGGAGCGGGAGGGGACGAGCAGTACTTC. Amino acids: CASSYRGAGGDEQYF.

V gene TRBV12-3 or TRBV12-4 combines with J gene TRBJ1-5; TRBD1 might be the D (6 bases). CDR3 length: 15 residues. The germline V and J ends were trimmed by 1 base and 4 bases, with 11 bases remaining between them. The CDR3 nucleotides are TGTGCCAGCAGTTTAGAGAGGGGGTGGAATCAGCCCCAGCATTTT. This encodes CASSLERGWNQPQHF.

The J gene is TRBJ2-5, the V gene TRBV7-2; 7 nucleotides match TRBD2. This CDR3 is 15 amino acids long. Germline CDR1 SGHTA, CDR2 FQGNSA. After removal of 5 bases from V and 0 bases from J, the junction contained 6 bases not matched to a gene. This chain's CDR3 is CASSVQAGYQETQYF. The CDR3 nucleotides read TGTGCCAGCAGCGTCCAAGCGGGGTACCAAGAGACCCAGTACTTC. Based on the CDR3 plus reference TRBV7-2 and TRBJ2-5, the full variable domain is GAGVSQSPSNKVTEKGKDVELRCDPISGHTALYWYRQSLGQGLEFLIYFQGNSAPDKSGLPSDRFSAERTGGSVSTLTIQRTQQEDSAVYLCASSVQAGYQETQYFGPGTRLLVL.

This clonotype was counted between two and nine times. This rearrangement joins TRBV5-5 to TRBJ2-5; D uncertain. The CDR3 runs 13 residues. Trimming took off 5 bases at V and 5 bases at J, with 13 bases between the two ends. Germline-derived CDR1 and CDR2 are SGHKS and YYEKEE (reference sequence). CDR3 loop: CASSLVGMETQYF. CDR3 nucleotide sequence: TGTGCCAGCAGTTTAGTAGGAATGGAGACCCAGTACTTC.

The J gene is TRBJ2-4, the V gene TRBV7-2; either TRBD1 or TRBD2 may supply D (5 bases each). CDR1 and CDR2 from the germline V gene are SGHTA and FQGNSA. Between the trimmed V and J ends, which lost 1 base and 0 bases, there was a span of 10 bases. The CDR3 spans 16 residues. The DNA for the CDR3 is TGTGCCAGCAGCTTAGGGGGGATACTAGCCAAAAACATTCAGTACTTC. It specifies CASSLGGILAKNIQYF.

The V call is TRBV7-2, the J call TRBJ2-3; TRBD2 might be the D (5 bases). V was trimmed by 4 bases and J by 0 bases, leaving 5 bases between them. There are 13 residues in the CDR3. In germline, CDR1 is SGHTA, CDR2 FQGNSA. The CDR3 DNA reads TGTGCCAGCAGCTGGACTAGCACAGATACGCAGTATTTT. This codes for CASSWTSTDTQYF.

The chain recombines TRBV20-1 with TRBJ1-4; D gene ambiguous. The CDR3 totals 14 residues. Deletions cut 5 bases from V and 4 bases from J, with 14 bases between. Per germline, CDR1 DFQATT and CDR2 SNEGSKA (reference sequence). This CDR3 reads CSAPRGELNEKLFF. CDR3 nucleotide sequence: TGCAGTGCTCCCCGGGGAGAGCTTAATGAAAAACTGTTTTTT.

This clonotype has only a few counts. The chain is built from TRBV7-9 and TRBJ2-5; the D gene could be TRBD1 or TRBD2 (7 bases each). This CDR3 spans 15 amino acids. The V gene's germline CDR1 is SEHNR and CDR2 FQNEAQ (reference sequence). V shed 5 bases and J shed 5 bases, with 18 bases lying between them. This CDR3 reads CASSPRTGLGETQYF. The CDR3 DNA sequence: TGTGCCAGCAGCCCCCGGACAGGACTAGGGGAGACCCAGTACTTC.

This clonotype was counted only a few times. V gene TRBV12-3 or TRBV12-4 combines with J gene TRBJ1-5; D perhaps matches TRBD1 (5 bases). The CDR3 totals 14 residues. V lost 5 bases to trimming and J lost 4 bases, with 12 bases between them. The DNA for the CDR3 is TGTGCCAGCAGTCCTGGGACCGCAAATCAGCCCCAGCATTTT. It translates to CASSPGTANQPQHF.

In this sample, this clonotype turned up a few times. The chain uses TRBV20-1 and TRBJ2-7, with 9 bases matching TRBD1. The junction had 11 bases not matched to a gene; V was cut back by 5 bases and J by 6 bases. Germline values: CDR1 DFQATT, CDR2 SNEGSKA (reference sequence). CDR3 size: 14 residues. The CDR3 reads CSAAGTGKAGEQYF. The DNA for the CDR3 is TGCAGTGCTGCCGGGACAGGGAAAGCAGGCGAGCAGTACTTC.

The V gene is TRBV18, the J gene TRBJ2-5; 7 nucleotides agree with TRBD2. Germline-derived CDR1 and CDR2 are KGHSH and LQKENI. V dropped 2 bases and J dropped 4; count of bases not matched to a gene: 7. The CDR3 spans 15 residues. The CDR3 loop reads CASSPSEGGRETQYF. The CDR3 DNA sequence: TGTGCCAGCTCACCATCGGAGGGAGGGCGAGAGACCCAGTACTTC.

CDR3 DNA sequence: TGTGCCAGCAGGGATCGACAGGGGGCCACCTACGAGCAGTACTTC. Amino acids: CASRDRQGATYEQYF. The V call is TRBV12-3 or TRBV12-4, the J call TRBJ2-7; 10 nucleotides align to TRBD1. The junction had 7 bases not matched to a gene; V was cut back by 6 bases and J by 2 bases. The CDR3 sequence is 15 residues long.

The rearrangement links TRBV19 to TRBJ1-6; possible D gene TRBD1, 5 bases. The CDR3 extends over 17 amino acids. Trimming took 7 bases from V and 0 from J, leaving 16 bases between them. From germline, CDR1 is LNHDA and CDR2 SQIVND (reference sequence). For the CDR3, the DNA is TGTGCCAGTAACTCGGGCAGGGTGGACTCCTATAATTCACCCCTCCACTTT. Residues: CASNSGRVDSYNSPLHF.

V usage is TRBV11-1 and J usage is TRBJ2-5; no firm D call. The CDR3 sequence is 13 residues long. The germline V and J ends were trimmed by 2 bases and 11 bases, with 15 bases remaining between them. CDR1 and CDR2 from the germline V gene are SGHAT and FQDESV (reference sequence). The CDR3 region is CASSLRPYEEQYF. The CDR3 bases are TGTGCCAGCAGCTTACGCCCCTACGAAGAGCAGTACTTC. Together with reference TRBV11-1 and TRBJ2-5, the CDR3 gives the full variable domain: EAEVAQSPRYKITEKSQAVAFWCDPISGHATLYWYRQILGQGPELLVQFQDESVVDDSQLPKDRFSAERLKGVDSTLKIQPAELGDSAMYLCASSLRPYEEQYFGPGTRLLVL.

This chain links TRBV6-1 with TRBJ1-1; the D is unclear. The CDR3 has 17 amino acids. CDR1 and CDR2 (germline): MNHNS, SASEGT. Trimming took off 5 bases at V and 2 bases at J, with 21 bases between the two ends. The CDR3 protein is CASSTAPDHWANTEAFF. The DNA of the CDR3 is TGTGCCAGCAGTACCGCTCCAGACCATTGGGCTAACACTGAAGCTTTCTTT.

The chain couples TRBV4-2 to TRBJ2-3, with a tentative D call TRBD1 (5 bases). With 4 bases removed from V and 5 bases from J, the gap between germline ends came to 16 bases. The CDR3 runs 15 residues. The germline CDR1 and CDR2 sequences are LGHNA and YNFKEQ. The CDR3 DNA reads TGTGCCAGCAGCCGAAGGGGTACGGAAGAAGATACGCAGTATTTT. As protein: CASSRRGTEEDTQYF.

This clonotype was seen once. V gene TRBV3-1 combines with J gene TRBJ2-1; D unresolved. The CDR3 is 16 residues long. Trimming cost V 1 base and J 0 bases, with 10 bases left between them. Germline V lookup: CDR1 LGHDT, CDR2 YNNKEL (reference sequence). The CDR3, as DNA: TGTGCCAGCAGCCAAGTGAAGCCCTACTCCTACAATGAGCAGTTCTTC. It is translated as CASSQVKPYSYNEQFF.